These 2 T cell receptor beta chains came from one sample sequenced in a study of blood T cell repertoires in COVID-19. Only in-frame clones appear in the TCRdb table, and some are missing; sequencing was by immunoSEQ multiplex PCR. The table includes around 70,000 clones, roughly 81% detected once. Specimen: peripheral blood. Source of these receptors: a man in his 70s with acute or convalescent COVID-19.

Written as DNA, the CDR3 is TGTGCCAGCAGCCTCACTAGAGATGAGCAGTTCTTC. It translates to CASSLTRDEQFF. This chain connects TRBV2 to TRBJ2-1; D perhaps matches TRBD2 (5 bases). Trimming pared 6 bases from V and 8 bases from J, leaving 11 bases between. This CDR3 contains 12 residues. Germline V CDR1 and CDR2: SNHLY, FYNNEI.

This chain links TRBV9 with TRBJ1-2; D remains ambiguous. There are 13 residues in the CDR3. Germline CDR1 reads SGDLS; CDR2 reads YYNGEE. V gave up 0 bases and J gave up 7 bases, with 10 bases separating them. The CDR3 DNA reads TGTGCCAGCAGCGTAGCTCAGGATACTGGCTACACCTTC. The encoded protein is CASSVAQDTGYTF.